These 11 T cell receptor beta chains were all obtained from the same sample, sequenced in a study of cytomegalovirus exposure and HLA in healthy donors. The PCR ran on 60 Vbeta and 13 Jbeta primers. This table comes from immunoSEQ multiplex PCR, and its TCRdb copy is limited to in-frame clones, with some not included. Altogether around 210,000 clones are present, roughly 84% being singletons, with the ten largest covering roughly 0.22%. Sequences were obtained from PBMCs. These receptors were taken from a girl aged 2 to 9 in good health and CMV-seronegative.

The chain joins TRBV29-1 to TRBJ2-7, with a possible D match to TRBD1 (9 bases). Germline V gene data show CDR1 as SQVTM and CDR2 as ANQGSEA. The CDR3 has 16 residues. Trimming cost V 4 bases and J 2 bases, with 21 bases left between them. The CDR3 is CSVVSSGGQGPYEQYF. CDR3 in DNA: TGCAGCGTTGTTAGCAGCGGGGGACAGGGCCCCTACGAGCAGTACTTC.

The J gene is TRBJ1-3, the V gene TRBV21-1; TRBD1, as called in the table, went unchecked against the DNA. TRBV21-1 is a listed pseudogene. This CDR3 is 19 amino acids long. CDR3 sequence: CARVCEAHRGWVSGNTIYF. CDR3 bases: TGTGCCAGAGTGTGCGAAGCACACAGGGGTTGGGTCTCTGGAAACACCATATATTTT.

Only one count was recorded for this clone. The chain combines TRBV15 with TRBJ1-2, with D maybe TRBD1 (5 bases). CDR3 length equals 14 residues. Germline CDR1 and CDR2: LNHNV and YYDKDF (reference sequence). V was shortened by 0 bases and J by 7 bases, with 12 bases between the two germline ends. The DNA for the CDR3 is TGTGCCACCAGCAGAGATACGGGGGGTGGTGGCTACACCTTC. Protein: CATSRDTGGGGYTF. The entire variable domain, with the rest obtained from reference TRBV15 and TRBJ1-2, is as follows: DAMVIQNPRYQVTQFGKPVTLSCSQTLNHNVMYWYQQKSSQAPKLLFHYYDKDFNNEADTPDNFQSRRPNTSFCFLDIRSPGLGDTAMYLCATSRDTGGGGYTFGSGTRLTVV.

The chain joins TRBV30 to TRBJ2-5, with 9 bases matching TRBD1. This CDR3 contains 14 residues. The junction had 7 bases not matched to a gene; V was cut back by 4 bases and J by 4 bases. From germline, CDR1 is GTSNPN and CDR2 SVGIG (reference sequence). CDR3 amino acids: CAWTTGGGGETQYF. CDR3 nucleotides: TGTGCCTGGACAACAGGGGGCGGAGGAGAGACCCAGTACTTC.

The J gene is TRBJ1-1, the V gene TRBV6-4; the D gene is possibly TRBD1 (6 bases). Germline values: CDR1 MRHNA, CDR2 SNTAGT. This CDR3 spans 14 amino acids. Trimming took off 5 bases at V and 4 bases at J, with 14 bases between the two ends. CDR3 sequence: CASSNTGKVTEAFF. CDR3 DNA: TGTGCCAGCAGTAACACAGGGAAGGTCACTGAAGCTTTCTTT.

A few counts support this clone. The rearrangement links TRBV5-4 to TRBJ1-5, with TRBD1 as a possible D gene (6 bases). This CDR3 comprises 14 residues. The V and J ends lost 1 base and 1 base respectively, with 6 bases between them. CDR1 and CDR2 (germline): SGHNT, YYREEE (reference sequence). The DNA for the CDR3 is TGTGCCAGCAGCTTGACAGGGAGCAATCAGCCCCAGCATTTT. Its protein is CASSLTGSNQPQHF.

This chain uses TRBV10-3 with TRBJ1-3; D unclear. CDR1 ENHRY and CDR2 SYGVKD come from the germline V gene. Trimming stripped 4 bases from V and 4 bases from J, with 2 bases between. The CDR3 contains 11 residues. The CDR3 DNA is TGTGCCATCAGTGTAGGAAACACCATATATTTT. It encodes CAISVGNTIYF.

This chain uses TRBV2 with TRBJ1-1; D is uncertain. V lost 9 bases to trimming and J lost 7 bases, with 18 bases between them. CDR3 length: 13 amino acids. The germline V gene has CDR1 SNHLY and CDR2 FYNNEI. CDR3 DNA: TGTGCCAGAACGGGCCAGCCGGGGTTTGAAGCTTTCTTT. Translated: CARTGQPGFEAFF. The entire variable domain, with the rest obtained from reference TRBV2 and TRBJ1-1, is as follows: EPEVTQTPSHQVTQMGQEVILRCVPISNHLYFYWYRQILGQKVEFLVSFYNNEISEKSEIFDDQFSVERPDGSNFTLKIRSTKLEDSAMYFCARTGQPGFEAFFGQGTRLTVV.

This clone was recorded a few times. V usage is TRBV5-1 and J usage is TRBJ2-7, with D possibly TRBD2 on 6 matching bases. CDR1 and CDR2 from the germline V gene are SGHRS and YFSETQ. The CDR3 runs 15 residues. Trimming removed 4 bases at V and 3 bases at J, with 17 bases between. The DNA of the CDR3 is TGCGCCAGCAGCCCCGGGGCTAGCGAAGTCTACGAGCAGTACTTC. Encoded protein: CASSPGASEVYEQYF. The full variable domain, rest sourced from reference TRBV5-1 and TRBJ2-7, is KAGVTQTPRYLIKTRGQQVTLSCSPISGHRSVSWYQQTPGQGLQFLFEYFSETQRNKGNFPGRFSGRQFSNSRSEMNVSTLELGDSALYLCASSPGASEVYEQYFGPGTRLTVT.

Comments on this clone: The sample has other DNA sequences that encode this CDR3 too. This rearrangement joins TRBV5-4 to TRBJ2-7; D might be TRBD1 (6 bases). The CDR3 spans 15 residues. V was trimmed by 2 bases and J by 0 bases, leaving 12 bases between them. CDR1 is SGHNT, CDR2 YYREEE, per germline (reference sequence). CDR3 amino acids: CASSLRQVSSYEQYF. The CDR3, as DNA: TGTGCCAGCAGCTTAAGACAGGTGAGCTCCTACGAGCAGTACTTC. The variable domain in full, with the rest retrieved from reference TRBV5-4 and TRBJ2-7, is ETGVTQSPTHLIKTRGQQVTLRCSSQSGHNTVSWYQQALGQGPQFIFQYYREEENGRGNFPPRFSGLQFPNYSSELNVNALELDDSALYLCASSLRQVSSYEQYFGPGTRLTVT.

CDR3 bases: TGTGCCAGCAGTTACTCGGGCAGGGGAGGAAACACCATATATTTT. This sequence encodes CASSYSGRGGNTIYF. The chain carries TRBV6-5 and TRBJ1-3; D is possibly TRBD1 (6 bases). The CDR3 has 15 residues. In germline, CDR1 is MNHEY, CDR2 SVGAGI. V lost 0 bases and J 4 bases, leaving 10 bases between the germline ends.